The next 9 T cell receptor beta chains were all read from a single sample in a study of cytomegalovirus exposure and HLA in healthy donors. PCR amplification relied on 60 Vbeta primers (plus 13 Jbeta primers). The protocol was immunoSEQ multiplex PCR, while the TCRdb copy is restricted to in-frame clones and leaves out a portion. Here the sample spans approximately 44,000 clones, about 85% being singletons. Input material: PBMCs. These receptors were collected from a middle-aged man in good health and CMV-seronegative.

This clone appeared a few times. The chain recombines TRBV5-6 with TRBJ1-1; 9 bases fit TRBD1. In germline, CDR1 is SGHDT, CDR2 YYEEEE. Trimming took 4 bases from V and 11 from J; bases not matched to a gene: 6. This CDR3 comprises 12 residues. CDR3: CASSTGQGRAFF. Here the CDR3 DNA reads TGTGCCAGCAGCACTGGACAGGGGCGGGCTTTCTTT.

The CDR3 spells CASSFGRSYNEQFF. DNA for the CDR3: TGTGCCAGCAGTTTCGGGAGATCCTACAATGAGCAGTTCTTC. The V and J genes are TRBV6-5 and TRBJ2-1; TRBD2 is a possible D gene (6 bases). Germline V gene lookup returns CDR1 MNHEY and CDR2 SVGAGI. The V and J ends lost 4 bases and 1 base respectively, with 8 bases between them. The CDR3 contains 14 residues.

V and J are TRBV5-1 and TRBJ2-7; perhaps TRBD1 as D (6 bases). Germline V gives CDR1 SGHRS, CDR2 YFSETQ. V lost 2 bases, J lost 5 bases, and 14 bases lay in between. The CDR3 has 14 residues. CDR3: CASSLGQTLNEQYF. The CDR3 nucleotides are TGCGCCAGCAGCTTAGGACAGACTCTCAACGAGCAGTACTTC.

The CDR3 nucleotides are TGTGCCAGCAGCTTACGGGGACAGCGGGAAAACATTCAGTACTTC. Its protein is CASSLRGQRENIQYF. This chain links TRBV13 with TRBJ2-4, with D tentatively TRBD1 (7 bases). Germline-derived CDR1 and CDR2 are PRHDT and FYEKMQ (reference sequence). The CDR3 totals 15 residues. V lost 2 bases and J lost 5, with 13 bases in between.

A single count supports this clone. The chain recombines TRBV19 with TRBJ2-6; TRBD1 matches at 11 bases. Germline assignment: CDR1 LNHDA and CDR2 SQIVND (reference sequence). Trimming removed 5 bases from V and 3 bases from J; junction bases left unmatched: 6. The CDR3 sequence is 17 residues long. Written as DNA, the CDR3 is TGTGCCAGTAGTGCTCGGACAGGGGGCGTTGGGGCCAACGTCCTGACTTTC. Translated: CASSARTGGVGANVLTF.

The V gene is TRBV4-1, the J gene TRBJ2-1; TRBD2 is a possible D gene (5 bases). The CDR3 contains 16 residues. Trimming took 4 bases from V and 3 from J, leaving 16 bases between them. The germline gives CDR1 MGHRA, CDR2 YSYEKL. CDR3 DNA sequence: TGCGCCAGCAGCCCTGGAGCGGTTCGGGTCTACAATGAGCAGTTCTTC. As protein: CASSPGAVRVYNEQFF.

This clone was detected only once. V gene TRBV5-1 combines with J gene TRBJ1-2; TRBD1 matches at 9 bases. The CDR3 is 14 residues long. The germline gives CDR1 SGHRS, CDR2 YFSETQ. The V and J ends lost 8 bases and 4 bases, in that order; junction bases with no gene match: 9. The CDR3 loop is CASSTGGAGYGYTF. CDR3 nucleotide sequence: TGCGCCAGTAGTACAGGGGGCGCTGGCTATGGCTACACCTTC.

The CDR3 is CASALYTGELFF. The CDR3 DNA follows: TGTGCTAGTGCCCTTTACACCGGGGAGCTGTTTTTT. The chain has TRBV12-5 and TRBJ2-2; D is undetermined. The CDR3 length is 12 residues. Between the trimmed V and J ends, which lost 7 bases and 3 bases, there was a span of 6 bases. Germline assignment: CDR1 LGHNT and CDR2 FRNRAP.

The CDR3 DNA reads as TGTGCCAGCAGTTTACATCTAAGGCAGGGGCAAGAGACCCAGTACTTC. Translating gives CASSLHLRQGQETQYF. The chain uses TRBV28 and TRBJ2-5; weak D call: TRBD1 (6 bases). This CDR3 is built from 16 residues. V was trimmed by 2 bases and J by 2 bases, leaving 15 bases between them. The germline CDR1 and CDR2 sequences are MDHEN and SYDVKM.